Listed here are 19 T cell receptor beta chains from one sample, sequenced in a study of shared clonotypes between healthy human individuals. Produced via immunoSEQ multiplex PCR; TCRdb's table is partial and in-frame only. The sample has approximately 700,000 clones, around 78% seen once; the top ten hold around 1.8%. The sequencing sample was made of memory CD4+ T cells sorted from blood. The sample's subset: CD45RA-negative fraction. These receptors all come from a woman in her twenties or thirties in good health.

The rearrangement joins TRBV29-1 to TRBJ2-5; D unresolved. CDR1 is SQVTM, CDR2 ANQGSEA, per germline. Trimming took off 5 bases at V and 5 bases at J, with 15 bases between the two ends. This CDR3 spans 13 amino acids. Written as DNA, the CDR3 is TGCAGCGTTAGCTTCGCGGTTCACGAGACCCAGTACTTC. It translates to CSVSFAVHETQYF.

A few counts support this clone. CDR3 sequence reads: CASSRPVGGTEAFF. CDR3 bases: TGTGCCAGTAGTAGACCAGTTGGGGGTACTGAAGCTTTCTTT. The chain combines TRBV19 with TRBJ1-1; D may be TRBD1 (5 bases). The germline gives CDR1 LNHDA, CDR2 SQIVND (reference sequence). Between the trimmed V and J ends, which lost 4 bases and 5 bases, there was a span of 14 bases. The CDR3 runs to 14 residues.

This clone appeared a few times. V gene TRBV25-1 combines with J gene TRBJ2-7, with 9 bases aligning to TRBD2. Germline values: CDR1 MGHDK, CDR2 SYGVNS. Trimming cost V 4 bases and J 3 bases; bases outside gene matches: 1. CDR3 length: 13 amino acids. CDR3 DNA sequence: TGTGCCAGCAGTGGGCGGGAGGGCTACGAGCAGTACTTC. Translation gives CASSGREGYEQYF.

The rearrangement joins TRBV5-1 to TRBJ2-3, with D perhaps TRBD1 or TRBD2 (7 bases each). The V end lost 3 bases, the J end lost 6 bases, and 14 bases lay between the germline ends. The CDR3 extends over 14 amino acids. Germline loops: CDR1 SGHRS, CDR2 YFSETQ. CDR3 residues: CASSWSGTVDTQYF. The DNA for the CDR3 is TGCGCCAGCAGCTGGAGCGGGACAGTGGATACGCAGTATTTT.

The chain carries TRBV4-1 and TRBJ2-1, with TRBD2 matching 13 bases. There are 19 residues in the CDR3. J lost 0 bases, V lost 3 bases, and 8 bases had no gene match. Germline V gene data show CDR1 as MGHRA and CDR2 as YSYEKL. In DNA form, the CDR3 reads TGCGCCAGCAGCCACCCGGGACTAGCGGGACCGAGCTCCTACAATGAGCAGTTCTTC. This codes for CASSHPGLAGPSSYNEQFF.

This chain connects TRBV4-1 to TRBJ2-3; no reliable D call. Trimming pared 2 bases from V and 8 bases from J, leaving 11 bases between. The CDR3 contains 13 residues. Germline V gene sequence: CDR1 MGHRA, CDR2 YSYEKL. The DNA of the CDR3 is TGCGCCAGCAGCCAACGGTCTTCCGGTACGCAGTATTTT. This encodes CASSQRSSGTQYF.

The chain couples TRBV5-8 to TRBJ1-5; 9 bases line up with TRBD1. Trimming at V came to 4 bases and at J to 4 bases, leaving 3 bases not matched to a gene. The CDR3 consists of 14 residues. Per the germline V gene, CDR1 is SGHTS and CDR2 is YDEGEE. Written as DNA, the CDR3 is TGTGCCAGCAGCCCGGACAGGGGTAATCAGCCCCAGCATTTT. As protein: CASSPDRGNQPQHF.

The chain carries TRBV20-1 and TRBJ2-7; no clear D gene. The germline CDR1 and CDR2 sequences are DFQATT and SNEGSKA (reference sequence). V lost 7 bases, J lost 3 bases, and 10 bases lay in between. This CDR3 has 11 amino acids. This chain's CDR3 is CSGVHRYEQYF. CDR3 DNA: TGCAGTGGCGTCCATCGCTACGAGCAGTACTTC.

The chain has TRBV15 and TRBJ1-2, with a possible D match to TRBD1 (5 bases). CDR3 length: 14 residues. V was cut by 3 bases and J by 2 bases, with 10 bases left in between. CDR1 LNHNV and CDR2 YYDKDF come from the germline V gene (reference sequence). The CDR3 region is CATSSPGGNYGYTF. The CDR3 DNA follows: TGTGCCACCAGCAGTCCTGGGGGGAACTATGGCTACACCTTC.

This chain links TRBV6-5 with TRBJ2-1; D possibly corresponds to TRBD2 (5 bases). The CDR3 sequence is 14 residues long. V was shortened by 6 bases and J by 5 bases, with 14 bases between the two germline ends. Germline assignment: CDR1 MNHEY and CDR2 SVGAGI. CDR3 in DNA: TGTGCCAGCAGCCAACCTCCACTAGACAATGAGCAGTTCTTC. The encoded protein is CASSQPPLDNEQFF.

V usage is TRBV2 and J usage is TRBJ2-2; weak D call: TRBD1 (5 bases). CDR1 and CDR2 (germline): SNHLY, FYNNEI. The CDR3 length is 13 residues. Trimming shortened V by 7 bases and J by 2 bases, and 8 bases separated the two germline ends. The CDR3: CASTGPNTGELFF. The CDR3 nucleotides read TGTGCCAGCACAGGGCCTAACACCGGGGAGCTGTTTTTT.

This clone was picked up a small number of times. The J gene is TRBJ2-3, the V gene TRBV19; a possible D gene is TRBD2 (6 bases). The CDR3 is made up of 14 amino acids. Germline V lookup: CDR1 LNHDA, CDR2 SQIVND (reference sequence). Trimming pared 7 bases from V and 1 base from J, leaving 12 bases between. Here the CDR3 DNA reads TGTGCCAGTAAACGGAGGGTCGGCACAGATACGCAGTATTTT. Protein product: CASKRRVGTDTQYF.

This rearrangement joins TRBV28 to TRBJ2-7; 9 bases map to TRBD2. V shed 3 bases, J shed 4 bases, and the junction held 7 bases outside the gene matches. Germline V gene sequence: CDR1 MDHEN, CDR2 SYDVKM. The CDR3 covers 15 residues. Written as DNA, the CDR3 is TGTGCCAGCAGTTTTGGCGGGAGGGCCGTATACGAGCAGTACTTC. This gives the protein CASSFGGRAVYEQYF. Based on the CDR3 plus reference TRBV28 and TRBJ2-7, the full variable domain is DVKVTQSSRYLVKRTGEKVFLECVQDMDHENMFWYRQDPGLGLRLIYFSYDVKMKEKGDIPEGYSVSREKKERFSLILESASTNQTSMYLCASSFGGRAVYEQYFGPGTRLTVT.

The CDR3 sequence: CASSEGPIYPGHYTGELFF. In nucleotides, the CDR3 is TGTGCCAGCAGTGAAGGCCCCATCTATCCGGGACATTACACCGGGGAGCTGTTTTTT. The chain carries TRBV6-1 and TRBJ2-2, with D perhaps TRBD1 (6 bases). The CDR3 extends over 19 amino acids. V was clipped by 1 base and J by 3 bases, with 21 bases between them. Germline V gives CDR1 MNHNS, CDR2 SASEGT.

This sequence joins TRBV19 and TRBJ1-5; no clear D gene. V lost 5 bases to trimming and J lost 0 bases, with 11 bases between them. Germline V CDR1 and CDR2: LNHDA, SQIVND (reference sequence). The CDR3 is made up of 15 amino acids. For the CDR3, the DNA is TGTGCCAGTAGTCTCGGACTGCTTAGCAATCAGCCCCAGCATTTT. Protein: CASSLGLLSNQPQHF.

The V gene is TRBV28, the J gene TRBJ2-1; 14 bases line up with TRBD2. Germline V gene data show CDR1 as MDHEN and CDR2 as SYDVKM. J was trimmed by 8 bases and V by 8 bases; bases with no gene match: 11. The CDR3 covers 16 residues. The chain's CDR3 is CASGNPGLAGAHEQFF. Written as DNA, the CDR3 is TGTGCCAGCGGAAACCCGGGACTAGCGGGAGCCCATGAGCAGTTCTTC.

J is TRBJ2-3 and V is TRBV12-5, with 7 bases that match TRBD2. Trimming at V came to 4 bases and at J to 6 bases, leaving 4 bases not matched to a gene. CDR1 and CDR2 from the germline V gene are LGHNT and FRNRAP. The CDR3 is made up of 13 amino acids. Here the CDR3 reads CASGSSGGDTQYF. The DNA for the CDR3 is TGTGCTAGTGGTTCATCCGGGGGGGATACGCAGTATTTT.

Only one count was recorded for this clone. The rearrangement links TRBV6-1 to TRBJ2-1; the match to TRBD2 covers 7 bases. Germline V CDR1 and CDR2: MNHNS, SASEGT. This CDR3 is 13 amino acids long. The junction had 1 base not matched to a gene; V was cut back by 6 bases and J by 2 bases. CDR3 protein: CASRAGPYNEQFF. The CDR3 DNA follows: TGTGCCAGCAGAGCGGGGCCCTACAATGAGCAGTTCTTC.

The chain is built from TRBV18 and TRBJ2-7; D tentatively fits TRBD1 or TRBD2 (6 bases each). The CDR3 extends over 17 amino acids. CDR1 and CDR2 from the germline V gene are KGHSH and LQKENI. V was clipped by 6 bases and J by 6 bases, with 27 bases between them. In nucleotides, the CDR3 is TGTGCCAGCTCGCGAACCGGGGGCACTATGACTGGGGGCGAGCAGTACTTC. It is translated as CASSRTGGTMTGGEQYF.